The 5 T cell receptor beta chains below come from one sample, sequenced in a study of CD8 T cells in ankylosing spondylitis. Study-wide points: A TCR beta motif made of several highly homologous variants seemed typical of ankylosing spondylitis blood.

Their antigens remain unidentified. Using its own MiXCR run on the 5' RACE reads, TCRdb lists one record per CDR3 protein. The sample lists 200,000 to 250,000 distinct CDR3 sequences; 6% to 8% were seen once. The sample consisted of blood, either unsorted or a sorted T cell fraction (not recorded which). Receptors originate from a male donor with ankylosing spondylitis.

This clonotype showed up many times. This rearrangement joins TRBV12-3 or TRBV12-4 to TRBJ1-1; D unresolved. V was pared by 5 bases and J by 4 bases, with 14 bases between. This CDR3 comprises 14 residues. DNA for the CDR3: TGTGCCAGCAGTCCCAATGGGCCAGTCACTGAAGCTTTCTTT. This encodes CASSPNGPVTEAFF.

Ten or more counts support this clonotype. The rearrangement uses TRBV27 and TRBJ1-1, with D hard to call. The V and J ends lost 3 bases and 5 bases respectively, with 13 bases between them. Germline V gives CDR1 MNHEY, CDR2 SMNVEV (reference sequence). This CDR3 is built from 14 residues. In DNA form, the CDR3 reads TGTGCCAGCAGTTTCAAAGACTTAGGGACTGAAGCTTTCTTT. This gives the protein CASSFKDLGTEAFF.

The chain links TRBV10-1 to TRBJ1-1; D remains unclear. The V end lost 6 bases, the J end lost 1 base, and 9 bases lay between the germline ends. Germline CDR1 reads WNHNN; CDR2 reads SYGVQD (reference sequence). The CDR3 runs 13 residues. CDR3 sequence (DNA): TGCGCCAGCAGGAGTAGGGAGAACACTGAAGCTTTCTTT. It encodes CASRSRENTEAFF.

Many counts were recorded for this clonotype. This rearrangement joins TRBV18 to TRBJ1-1, with 8 bases fitting TRBD1. The CDR3 consists of 14 residues. From germline, CDR1 is KGHSH and CDR2 LQKENI. V shed 6 bases and J 5 bases; nucleotides not matched to a gene: 8. CDR3 loop: CASSLPQGATEAFF. The CDR3 DNA reads TGTGCCAGCTCCCTACCCCAGGGGGCAACTGAAGCTTTCTTT.

The table lists this clonotype with many counts. V gene TRBV7-2 combines with J gene TRBJ2-1; TRBD2 matches 10 bases. The germline V gene encodes CDR1 SGHTA and CDR2 FQGNSA. This CDR3 is 17 amino acids long. V was pared by 3 bases and J by 7 bases, with 12 bases of the junction left unmatched. The CDR3 region is CASSFPSGGASLNEQFF. CDR3 sequence (DNA): TGTGCCAGCAGCTTTCCTAGCGGGGGCGCATCCTTGAATGAGCAGTTCTTC.